A selection of T cell receptor beta chains follows, all from one sample in a study of blood T cell repertoires in COVID-19. The assay was immunoSEQ multiplex PCR, and TCRdb's table has in-frame clones only and misses some. The table lists about 62,000 clones, around 83% of them singletons. Specimen: peripheral blood. The receptors were sampled from a human donor in a cohort sampled during active COVID-19. Both conserved end residues are trimmed from each CDR3. A D gene is named only where the DNA matches it firmly.

v_call	d_call	j_call	cdr3_aa
TRBV30	NA	TRBJ2-2	AWKETERTGELF
TRBV7-9	TRBD1	TRBJ2-5	ASSERTGGETQY
TRBV30	NA	TRBJ2-7	AWSYYYEQY
TRBV28	TRBD1	TRBJ2-5	ASLSQGVETQY
TRBV15	NA	TRBJ2-7	ATSKTVTPKAYEQY
TRBV6-2/TRBV6-3	NA	TRBJ1-2	ASSFRGASGYT
TRBV19	TRBD2	TRBJ2-7	ASSPETSGRGEQY
TRBV5-4	NA	TRBJ2-2	ASSPGTAGTGELF
TRBV9	TRBD1	TRBJ2-5	ASSARGTGETQY
TRBV2	NA	TRBJ1-4	ASRLYNEKLF
TRBV28	NA	TRBJ1-4	ASSPGGVRGEKLF
TRBV6-2/TRBV6-3	NA	TRBJ2-7	ASSRAVGTYEQY
TRBV3-1/TRBV3-2	NA	TRBJ1-1	ASSRIPVWNLGTEAF
TRBV5-1	TRBD2	TRBJ2-1	ASSLRTSGIFSSYNEQF
TRBV5-5	NA	TRBJ1-2	ASSFSGYGYT
TRBV3-1/TRBV3-2	TRBD1	TRBJ2-1	ASRLEGAEENEQF
TRBV18	NA	TRBJ2-7	ASSPRSYEQY
TRBV6-5	NA	TRBJ2-5	ASRGVQETQY
TRBV21-1	NA	TRBJ1-1	ASSRGRRGQENTEAF
TRBV28	TRBD2	TRBJ2-1	ASSNPGLANNEQF
TRBV3-1/TRBV3-2	TRBD2	TRBJ2-5	ASSLTSGRFLFQETQY
TRBV25-1	TRBD1	TRBJ1-1	ASSESEGARLYTEAF